A single sample gave rise to the 21 T cell receptor beta chains below, sequenced in a study of cytomegalovirus exposure and HLA in healthy donors. In the PCR, 60 Vbeta and 13 Jbeta primers were used. Measured with immunoSEQ multiplex PCR; TCRdb has only the in-frame clones, and not every one. The data contain tens of thousands of clones, 80% to 90% of them singletons. Sequencing was carried out using PBMCs. These receptors all come from a woman aged 25 to 39 in good health and CMV-seropositive.

V and J are TRBV7-9 and TRBJ2-1, with TRBD1 matching 7 bases. Germline lookup yields CDR1 SEHNR and CDR2 FQNEAQ (reference sequence). The V and J ends lost 5 bases and 0 bases, in that order; junction bases with no gene match: 7. This CDR3 region has 16 residues. CDR3 region: CASSPPTGLSYNEQFF. The CDR3 coding sequence is TGTGCCAGCAGCCCACCGACAGGGCTCTCCTACAATGAGCAGTTCTTC.

V is TRBV7-3 and J is TRBJ1-1; 9 bases match TRBD1. V trimming: 5 bases; J trimming: 3 bases; junction bases outside the gene matches: 7. CDR1 is SGHTA and CDR2 is FQGTGA in the germline V gene. This CDR3 comprises 15 residues. CDR3 protein: CASSPRTGVDTEAFF. The CDR3 region has the DNA TGTGCCAGCAGCCCCCGGACAGGGGTAGACACTGAAGCTTTCTTT.

This chain connects TRBV5-1 to TRBJ2-1, with a weak D call TRBD1 (6 bases). This CDR3 contains 14 residues. Germline CDR1 is SGHRS and CDR2 is YFSETQ. The V end lost 4 bases, the J end lost 10 bases, and 18 bases lay between the germline ends. CDR3 loop: CASSPGLGGYEQFF. In DNA form, the CDR3 reads TGCGCCAGCAGCCCTGGCCTAGGGGGTTACGAGCAGTTCTTC.

The gene calls are TRBV6-1 and TRBJ2-3; 7 nucleotides align to TRBD1. This CDR3 comprises 14 residues. In germline, CDR1 is MNHNS, CDR2 SASEGT. Trimming cost V 6 bases and J 3 bases; bases outside gene matches: 6. CDR3 coding DNA: TGTGCCAGCAGCCCACAGGGGAAGACAGATACGCAGTATTTT. Residues: CASSPQGKTDTQYF.

The chain combines TRBV9 with TRBJ1-2; 10 bases agree with TRBD1. This CDR3 contains 15 residues. CDR1 SGDLS and CDR2 YYNGEE come from the germline V gene. V lost 0 bases and J lost 7; bases outside the gene matches: 6. CDR3 DNA sequence: TGTGCCAGCAGCGTAGCCGGGACAGGGGCTAGTGGCTACACCTTC. It specifies CASSVAGTGASGYTF.

The chain couples TRBV20-1 to TRBJ2-7; D remains ambiguous. V was trimmed by 8 bases and J by 0 bases, leaving 8 bases between them. Germline assignment: CDR1 DFQATT and CDR2 SNEGSKA (reference sequence). CDR3 length: 11 residues. The DNA of the CDR3 is TGCAGTACAATCTCCTCCTACGAGCAGTACTTC. Translated: CSTISSYEQYF.

This clone has a single count. V is TRBV2 and J is TRBJ1-2; maybe TRBD1 (5 bases). This CDR3 has 12 amino acids. CDR1 and CDR2 from the germline V gene are SNHLY and FYNNEI. Trimming took 6 bases from V and 7 from J, leaving 12 bases between them. Written as DNA, the CDR3 is TGTGCCAGCAGCCCGGGGGTACGTGGCTACACCTTC. Its translation is CASSPGVRGYTF.

This sequence joins TRBV7-9 and TRBJ2-3; TRBD2 is a possible D gene (5 bases). The CDR3 is 14 residues long. In germline, CDR1 is SEHNR, CDR2 FQNEAQ (reference sequence). V was cut by 5 bases and J by 2 bases, with 11 bases left in between. The CDR3 DNA follows: TGTGCCAGCAGCCCGAGCGACTACACAGATACGCAGTATTTT. This gives the protein CASSPSDYTDTQYF.

The chain uses TRBV7-8 and TRBJ2-1; 9 positions agree with TRBD1. The V gene end was trimmed by 0 bases and the J gene end by 0 bases; junction bases not matched to a gene: 0. CDR1 and CDR2 from the germline V gene are SGHVS and FQNEAQ. The CDR3 consists of 16 residues. CDR3 in amino acids: CASSLAGQGSYNEQFF. Written as DNA, the CDR3 is TGTGCCAGCAGCTTAGCGGGACAGGGCTCCTACAATGAGCAGTTCTTC.

V and J are TRBV27 and TRBJ1-2; 8 nucleotides agree with TRBD1. Germline CDR1 and CDR2: MNHEY and SMNVEV (reference sequence). The V and J ends lost 3 bases and 1 base, in that order; junction bases with no gene match: 1. The CDR3 consists of 14 residues. The CDR3 DNA sequence: TGTGCCAGCAGTTTCAGGGGGCTTAACTATGGCTACACCTTC. Amino acids: CASSFRGLNYGYTF.

The chain recombines TRBV27 with TRBJ2-1, with D possibly being TRBD2 (5 bases). Trimming shortened V by 2 bases and J by 1 base, and 12 bases separated the two germline ends. In germline, CDR1 is MNHEY, CDR2 SMNVEV (reference sequence). The CDR3 contains 16 residues. CDR3 coding DNA: TGTGCCAGCAGTTTAACTAGACCTCGATCCTACAATGAGCAGTTCTTC. It specifies CASSLTRPRSYNEQFF.

The chain recombines TRBV10-3 with TRBJ2-3; 9 bases align to TRBD1. This CDR3 region has 16 residues. V shed 4 bases and J 2 bases; nucleotides not matched to a gene: 7. Per germline, CDR1 ENHRY and CDR2 SYGVKD. CDR3 bases: TGTGCCATCAGTGGCGGGACAGGGACCCCCACAGATACGCAGTATTTT. It codes for CAISGGTGTPTDTQYF.

The chain employs TRBV4-2 and TRBJ1-5; D gene ambiguous. The V end was cut by 0 bases, the J end by 3 bases, with 12 bases between. The CDR3 has 16 residues. The germline gives CDR1 LGHNA, CDR2 YNFKEQ. The CDR3 nucleotides are TGTGCCAGCAGCCAAGAGGCCGGGGTGGACAATCAGCCCCAGCATTTT. Its protein is CASSQEAGVDNQPQHF.

This clone was counted between two and nine times. V gene TRBV15 combines with J gene TRBJ1-4; 8 bases match TRBD1. CDR1 is LNHNV, CDR2 YYDKDF, per germline (reference sequence). Losses at the gene ends were 0 bases for V and 5 bases for J; bases not matched to a gene: 17. The CDR3 spans 20 residues. Here the CDR3 DNA reads TGTGCCACCAGCAGAGATCATAGACAGGGGTCATCAGGGGAAAATGAAAAACTGTTTTTT. This gives the protein CATSRDHRQGSSGENEKLFF.

This chain uses TRBV15 with TRBJ2-6, with TRBD1 matching 9 bases. Germline V lookup: CDR1 LNHNV, CDR2 YYDKDF (reference sequence). This CDR3 spans 19 amino acids. J was trimmed by 0 bases and V by 6 bases; bases with no gene match: 12. The CDR3 reads CATRATDRGSLSGANVLTF. The CDR3 DNA sequence: TGTGCCACCAGAGCCACGGACAGGGGCTCCCTCTCTGGGGCCAACGTCCTGACTTTC.

This clone was detected once. J is TRBJ1-2 and V is TRBV6-5, with 7 bases identical to TRBD1. Germline trimming cut 4 bases from V and 4 bases from J; bases unmatched to any gene: 6. CDR3 size: 14 residues. Germline assignment: CDR1 MNHEY and CDR2 SVGAGI. CDR3 sequence reads: CASSLGTAFYGYTF. The CDR3 region has the DNA TGTGCCAGCAGTTTGGGGACAGCCTTCTATGGCTACACCTTC.

The chain is built from TRBV11-3 and TRBJ1-1, with 10 nucleotides matching TRBD1. This CDR3 has 15 residues. V shed 4 bases and J 2 bases; nucleotides not matched to a gene: 4. Germline V gene sequence: CDR1 SGHNT, CDR2 YENEEA. CDR3 sequence (DNA): TGTGCCAGCAGCTCTCAGACAGGGGGCAACACTGAAGCTTTCTTT. This sequence encodes CASSSQTGGNTEAFF. Filled out from reference TRBV11-3 and TRBJ1-1, the complete variable domain reads EAGVVQSPRYKIIEKKQPVAFWCNPISGHNTLYWYLQNLGQGPELLIRYENEEAVDDSQLPKDRFSAERLKGVDSTLKIQPAELGDSAVYLCASSSQTGGNTEAFFGQGTRLTVV.

The chain's CDR3 is CASSPLAQSTDTQYF. Written as DNA, the CDR3 is TGTGCCAGCTCACCTCTAGCGCAGAGCACAGATACGCAGTATTTT. This chain links TRBV18 with TRBJ2-3, with D tentatively TRBD2 (6 bases). Germline V gives CDR1 KGHSH, CDR2 LQKENI. The CDR3 runs 15 residues. The germline V and J ends were trimmed by 3 bases and 0 bases, with 10 bases remaining between them.

The chain has TRBV6-1 and TRBJ2-7, with 11 bases fitting TRBD1. The V gene end was trimmed by 2 bases and the J gene end by 5 bases; junction bases not matched to a gene: 8. In germline, CDR1 is MNHNS, CDR2 SASEGT. This CDR3 spans 16 amino acids. The chain's CDR3 is CASSEKLGQGGHEQYF. The CDR3 DNA is TGTGCCAGCAGTGAAAAATTGGGACAGGGGGGGCACGAGCAGTACTTC.

This clone was counted a single time. This rearrangement joins TRBV28 to TRBJ1-1, with 7 bases that match TRBD1. The CDR3 runs to 13 residues. The germline CDR1 and CDR2 sequences are MDHEN and SYDVKM. The junction had 2 bases not matched to a gene; V was cut back by 6 bases and J by 1 base. CDR3 sequence (DNA): TGTGCCAGCAGCAGGGACAGGAACACTGAAGCTTTCTTT. Amino acid sequence: CASSRDRNTEAFF. The whole variable domain, filled in from reference TRBV28 and TRBJ1-1, reads DVKVTQSSRYLVKRTGEKVFLECVQDMDHENMFWYRQDPGLGLRLIYFSYDVKMKEKGDIPEGYSVSREKKERFSLILESASTNQTSMYLCASSRDRNTEAFFGQGTRLTVV.

J is TRBJ2-1 and V is TRBV6-5; TRBD2 agrees at 11 bases. V shed 5 bases, J shed 6 bases, and the junction held 3 bases outside the gene matches. Germline CDR1 is MNHEY and CDR2 is SVGAGI. The CDR3 totals 14 residues. The CDR3 region has the DNA TGTGCCAGCAGTCGACTAGCGGGAAGCAATGAGCAGTTCTTC. Translating gives CASSRLAGSNEQFF.